This TCR beta chain appears in the sequencing data of a study of blood T cell repertoires in COVID-19. Turning to the study itself: Nucleic acid was either cDNA or gDNA, and it came from T cells, B-cell-depleted T cells, or PBMCs.

V lost 7 bases, J lost 2 bases, and 8 bases stayed unmatched. The CDR3 length is 13 residues. The germline V gene encodes CDR1 SQVTM and CDR2 ANQGSEA. The data were produced by immunoSEQ multiplex PCR, yet TCRdb's version contains in-frame clones alone and is incomplete. This sample yields more than 250,000 clones, of which approximately 85% are seen a single time; under 2.5% belongs to the top ten. This chain joins TRBV29-1 and TRBJ2-7; 7 positions match TRBD1. The TCR originated in a man aged 25 to 40 who had recovered from COVID-19. Sample: PBMCs or T cells enriched from blood (not recorded which). CDR3 sequence (DNA): TGCAGCGCCAGGACAGGTATAACCTACGAGCAGTACTTC. Its translation is CSARTGITYEQYF.